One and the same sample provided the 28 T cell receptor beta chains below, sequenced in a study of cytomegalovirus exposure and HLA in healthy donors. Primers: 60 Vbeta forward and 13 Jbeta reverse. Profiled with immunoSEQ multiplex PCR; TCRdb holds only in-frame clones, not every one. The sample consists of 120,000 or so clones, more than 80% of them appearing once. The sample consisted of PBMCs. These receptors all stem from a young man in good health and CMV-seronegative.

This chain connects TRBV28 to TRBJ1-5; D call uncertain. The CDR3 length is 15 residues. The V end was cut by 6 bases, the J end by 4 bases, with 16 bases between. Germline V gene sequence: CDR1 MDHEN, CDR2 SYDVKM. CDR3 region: CASSTYRRANQPQHF. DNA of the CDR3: TGTGCCAGCAGCACCTATCGGAGGGCTAATCAGCCCCAGCATTTT.

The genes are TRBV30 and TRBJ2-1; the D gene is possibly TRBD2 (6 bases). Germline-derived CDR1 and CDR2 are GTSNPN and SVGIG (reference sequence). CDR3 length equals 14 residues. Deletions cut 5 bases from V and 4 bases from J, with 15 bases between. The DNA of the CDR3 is TGTGCCTGGGGCGGGGCGGCAACGTACAATGAGCAGTTCTTC. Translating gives CAWGGAATYNEQFF.

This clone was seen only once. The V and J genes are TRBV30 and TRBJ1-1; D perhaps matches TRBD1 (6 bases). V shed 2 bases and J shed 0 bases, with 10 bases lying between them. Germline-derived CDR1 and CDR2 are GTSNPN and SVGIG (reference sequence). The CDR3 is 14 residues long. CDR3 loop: CAWSTRGLNTEAFF. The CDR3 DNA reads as TGTGCCTGGAGTACCAGGGGATTGAACACTGAAGCTTTCTTT.

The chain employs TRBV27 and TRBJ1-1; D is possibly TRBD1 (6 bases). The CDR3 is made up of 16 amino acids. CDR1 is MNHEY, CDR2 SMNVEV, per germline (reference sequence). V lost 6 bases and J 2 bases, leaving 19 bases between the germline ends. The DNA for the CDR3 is TGTGCCAGCAGCATTGGGATCCAGGGGAGCAACACTGAAGCTTTCTTT. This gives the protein CASSIGIQGSNTEAFF.

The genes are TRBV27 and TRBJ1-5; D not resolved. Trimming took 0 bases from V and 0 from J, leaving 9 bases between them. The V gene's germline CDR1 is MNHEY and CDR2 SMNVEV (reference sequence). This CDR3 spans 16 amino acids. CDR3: CASSLSSLVSNQPQHF. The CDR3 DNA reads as TGTGCCAGCAGTTTATCGAGTCTCGTTAGCAATCAGCCCCAGCATTTT.

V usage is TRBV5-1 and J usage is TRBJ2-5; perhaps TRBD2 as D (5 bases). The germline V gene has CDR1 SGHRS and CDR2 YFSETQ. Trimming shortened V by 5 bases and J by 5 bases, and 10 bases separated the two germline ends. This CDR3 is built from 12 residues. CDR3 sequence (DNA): TGCGCCAGCAGTACGGGGAGTGAGACCCAGTACTTC. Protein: CASSTGSETQYF. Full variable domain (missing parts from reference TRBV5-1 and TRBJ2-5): KAGVTQTPRYLIKTRGQQVTLSCSPISGHRSVSWYQQTPGQGLQFLFEYFSETQRNKGNFPGRFSGRQFSNSRSEMNVSTLELGDSALYLCASSTGSETQYFGPGTRLLVL.

The CDR3 protein is CASSEGHGTDTQYF. Written as DNA, the CDR3 is TGTGCCAGCAGCGAAGGACACGGCACAGATACGCAGTATTTT. This sequence joins TRBV5-4 and TRBJ2-3; perhaps TRBD1 as D (5 bases). CDR3 size: 14 residues. Trimming stripped 4 bases from V and 1 base from J, with 10 bases between. CDR1 and CDR2 from the germline V gene are SGHNT and YYREEE (reference sequence). The whole variable domain, filled in from reference TRBV5-4 and TRBJ2-3, reads ETGVTQSPTHLIKTRGQQVTLRCSSQSGHNTVSWYQQALGQGPQFIFQYYREEENGRGNFPPRFSGLQFPNYSSELNVNALELDDSALYLCASSEGHGTDTQYFGPGTRLTVL.

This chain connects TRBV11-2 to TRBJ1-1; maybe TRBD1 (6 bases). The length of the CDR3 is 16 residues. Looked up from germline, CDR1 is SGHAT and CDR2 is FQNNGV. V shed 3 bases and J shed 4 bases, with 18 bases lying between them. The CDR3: CASSLTGRGSSTEAFF. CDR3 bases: TGTGCCAGCAGCTTGACGGGCAGGGGATCGAGCACTGAAGCTTTCTTT.

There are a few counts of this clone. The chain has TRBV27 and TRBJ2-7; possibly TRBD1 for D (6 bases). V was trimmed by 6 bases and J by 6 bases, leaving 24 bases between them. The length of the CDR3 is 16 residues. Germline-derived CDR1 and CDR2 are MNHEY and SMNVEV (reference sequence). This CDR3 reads CASSPTLGGSPGEQYF. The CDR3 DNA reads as TGTGCCAGCAGCCCTACTCTAGGGGGTTCTCCTGGCGAGCAGTACTTC.

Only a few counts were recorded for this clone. CDR3 in amino acids: CASGLSSGNNEQFF. CDR3 in DNA: TGTGCTAGTGGTTTGTCTAGCGGGAACAATGAGCAGTTCTTC. The chain employs TRBV12-5 and TRBJ2-1; 9 bases map to TRBD2. The CDR3 is 14 residues long. Germline values: CDR1 LGHNT, CDR2 FRNRAP. V shed 2 bases and J 5 bases; nucleotides not matched to a gene: 1.

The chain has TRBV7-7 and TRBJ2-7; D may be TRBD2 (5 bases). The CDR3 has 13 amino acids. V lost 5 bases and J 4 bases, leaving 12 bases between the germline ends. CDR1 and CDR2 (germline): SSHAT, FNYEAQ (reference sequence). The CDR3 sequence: CASSTGPGYEQYF. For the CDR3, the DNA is TGTGCCAGCAGCACCGGTCCGGGGTACGAGCAGTACTTC.

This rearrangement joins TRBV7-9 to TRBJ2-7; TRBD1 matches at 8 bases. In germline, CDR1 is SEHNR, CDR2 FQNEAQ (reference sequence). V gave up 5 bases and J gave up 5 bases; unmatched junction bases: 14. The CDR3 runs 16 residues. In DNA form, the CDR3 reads TGTGCCAGCAGCCCATACCTGACAGGGGCCGCCGACGAGCAGTACTTC. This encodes CASSPYLTGAADEQYF. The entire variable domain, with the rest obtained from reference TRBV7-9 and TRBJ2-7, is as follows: DTGVSQNPRHKITKRGQNVTFRCDPISEHNRLYWYRQTLGQGPEFLTYFQNEAQLEKSRLLSDRFSAERPKGSFSTLEIQRTEQGDSAMYLCASSPYLTGAADEQYFGPGTRLTVT.

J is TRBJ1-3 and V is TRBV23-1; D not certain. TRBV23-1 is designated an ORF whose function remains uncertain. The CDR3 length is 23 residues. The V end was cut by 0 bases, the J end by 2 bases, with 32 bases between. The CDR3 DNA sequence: TGCGCCAGCAGTCAATCGGTTGAGGGCAGGAAGAATATCTCTACCAAAACTGGAAACACCATATATTTT. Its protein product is CASSQSVEGRKNISTKTGNTIYF.

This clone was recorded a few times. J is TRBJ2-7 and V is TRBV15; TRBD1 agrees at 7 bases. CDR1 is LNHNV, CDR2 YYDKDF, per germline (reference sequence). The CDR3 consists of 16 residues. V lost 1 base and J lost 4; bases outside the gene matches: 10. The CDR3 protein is CATSRGLTGIGYEQYF. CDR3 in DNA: TGTGCCACCAGCAGAGGGTTGACAGGGATTGGTTACGAGCAGTACTTC.

CDR3 nucleotides: TGTGCCAGCAGCTCGCGTGGGATGCGGGACGGAGAGACCCAGTACTTC. This translates into CASSSRGMRDGETQYF. V is TRBV9 and J is TRBJ2-5, with a tentative D call TRBD2 (6 bases). This CDR3 is 16 amino acids long. Germline CDR1 reads SGDLS; CDR2 reads YYNGEE. The V end was cut by 4 bases, the J end by 4 bases, with 20 bases between.

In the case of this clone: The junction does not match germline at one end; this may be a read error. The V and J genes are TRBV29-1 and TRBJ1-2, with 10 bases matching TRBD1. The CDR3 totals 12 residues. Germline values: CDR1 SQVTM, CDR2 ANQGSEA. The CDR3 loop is CSDGQGDYGYPF. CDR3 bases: TGCAGCGATGGACAGGGGGACTATGGCTACCCCTTC.

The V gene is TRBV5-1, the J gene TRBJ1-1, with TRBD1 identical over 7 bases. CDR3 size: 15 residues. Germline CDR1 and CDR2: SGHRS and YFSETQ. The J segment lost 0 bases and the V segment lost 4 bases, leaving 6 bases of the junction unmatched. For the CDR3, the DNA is TGCGCCAGCAGCCCCCGGGACAGTATGAACACTGAAGCTTTCTTT. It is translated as CASSPRDSMNTEAFF.

Here the CDR3 reads CASSNDRDYPSEQYF. The DNA for the CDR3 is TGTGCCAGCAGTAATGACCGGGACTACCCTAGCGAGCAGTACTTC. V gene TRBV6-1 combines with J gene TRBJ2-5, with 7 bases matching TRBD2. The end of the DNA is better explained by TRBJ2-7, so the J call may be wrong. In germline, CDR1 is MNHNS, CDR2 SASEGT. The CDR3 extends over 15 amino acids.

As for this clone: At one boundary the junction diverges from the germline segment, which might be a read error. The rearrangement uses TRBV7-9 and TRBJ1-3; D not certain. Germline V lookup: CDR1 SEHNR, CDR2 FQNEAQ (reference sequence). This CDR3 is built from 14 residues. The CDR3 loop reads CSSSFYFRENTIYF. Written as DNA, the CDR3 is TGTTCCAGCAGCTTCTATTTTCGCGAAAACACCATATATTTT.

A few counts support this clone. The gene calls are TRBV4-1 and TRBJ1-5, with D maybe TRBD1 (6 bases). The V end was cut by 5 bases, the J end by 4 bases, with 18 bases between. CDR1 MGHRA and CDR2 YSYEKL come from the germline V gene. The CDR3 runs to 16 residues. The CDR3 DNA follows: TGCGCCAGCAGCACCAACAGGGTGGAGGTGAATCAGCCCCAGCATTTT. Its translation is CASSTNRVEVNQPQHF.

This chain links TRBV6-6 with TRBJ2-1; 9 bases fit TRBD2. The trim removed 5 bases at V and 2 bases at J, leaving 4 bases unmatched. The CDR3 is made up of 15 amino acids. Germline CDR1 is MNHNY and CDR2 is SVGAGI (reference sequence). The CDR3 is CASSDAGGTYNEQFF. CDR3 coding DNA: TGTGCCAGCAGTGACGCGGGAGGGACCTACAATGAGCAGTTCTTC.

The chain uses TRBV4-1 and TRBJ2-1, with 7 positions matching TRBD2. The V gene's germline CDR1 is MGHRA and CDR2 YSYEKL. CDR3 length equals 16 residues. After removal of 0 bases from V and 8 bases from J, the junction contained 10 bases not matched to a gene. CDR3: CASSQDSGEGQDEQFF. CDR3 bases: TGCGCCAGCAGCCAAGATTCGGGGGAGGGCCAGGATGAGCAGTTCTTC.

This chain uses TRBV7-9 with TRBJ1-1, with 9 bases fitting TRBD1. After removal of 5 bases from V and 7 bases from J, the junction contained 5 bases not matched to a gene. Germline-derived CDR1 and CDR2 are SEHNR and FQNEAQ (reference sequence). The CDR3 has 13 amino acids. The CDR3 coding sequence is TGTGCCAGCAGCCTACAGGGACAGGGTGAAGCTTTCTTT. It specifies CASSLQGQGEAFF.

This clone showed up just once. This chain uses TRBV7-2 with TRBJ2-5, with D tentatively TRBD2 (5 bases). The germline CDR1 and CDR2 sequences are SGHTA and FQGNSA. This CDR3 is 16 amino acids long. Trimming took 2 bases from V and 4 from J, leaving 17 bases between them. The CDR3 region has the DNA TGTGCCAGCAGCTTACTGTCGGGGAGTGATCGAGAGACCCAGTACTTC. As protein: CASSLLSGSDRETQYF.

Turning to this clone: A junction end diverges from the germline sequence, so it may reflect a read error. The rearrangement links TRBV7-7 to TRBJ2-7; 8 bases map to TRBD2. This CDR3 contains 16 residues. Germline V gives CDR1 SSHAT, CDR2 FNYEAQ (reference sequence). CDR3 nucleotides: TGTGCTAGCATCCAAACGCGTCTAGCGGGCTGGTACGAGCAGTACTTC. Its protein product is CASIQTRLAGWYEQYF.

Here the CDR3 reads CASSSAGLLDEQYF. The CDR3 region has the DNA TGTGCCAGCAGTTCCGCTGGACTCCTCGACGAGCAGTACTTC. The chain couples TRBV6-5 to TRBJ2-7; tentative D call: TRBD2 (5 bases). There are 14 residues in the CDR3. V was cut by 4 bases and J by 5 bases, with 15 bases left in between. CDR1 and CDR2 from the germline V gene are MNHEY and SVGAGI.

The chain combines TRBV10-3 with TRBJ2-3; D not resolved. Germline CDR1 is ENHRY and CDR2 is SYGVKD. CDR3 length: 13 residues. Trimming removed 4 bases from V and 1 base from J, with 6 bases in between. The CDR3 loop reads CAISVGRTDTQYF. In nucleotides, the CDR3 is TGTGCCATCAGTGTTGGGCGCACAGATACGCAGTATTTT.

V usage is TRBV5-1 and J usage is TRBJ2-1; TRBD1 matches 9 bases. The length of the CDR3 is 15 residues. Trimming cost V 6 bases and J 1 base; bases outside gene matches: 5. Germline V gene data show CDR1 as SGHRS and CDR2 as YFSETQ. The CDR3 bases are TGCGCCAGCACTACAGGGGGCGCGTCCTACAATGAGCAGTTCTTC. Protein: CASTTGGASYNEQFF.